This is a list of T cell receptor beta chains from one sample in a study of cytomegalovirus exposure and HLA in healthy donors. Produced via immunoSEQ multiplex PCR; TCRdb's table is partial and in-frame only. The data contain roughly 190,000 clones, about 83% of them seen just once; the ten biggest clones take up about 1.8%. The sample consisted of PBMCs. The source is a man aged 40-55 years in good health and CMV-seropositive. CDR3s include the opening cysteine and the closing phenylalanine or tryptophan. Each record gives: CDR3 length, clone size, V gene, D gene, J gene, CDR3 DNA, CDR3 protein. A D gene is named only where the DNA matches it firmly. The size of a clone is reported for some rows only, either as once, few or many, or as a class for expanded clones.

>12|-|TRBV29-1|TRBD1|TRBJ2-7
TGCAGCGGGGGACAGTGGGAAGGGGAGCAGTACTTC
CSGGQWEGEQYF
>15|-|TRBV7-2|-|TRBJ1-1
TGTGCCAGCAGCGGGCGACAGCAACCCAACACTGAAGCTTTCTTT
CASSGRQQPNTEAFF
>13|-|TRBV5-1|TRBD1|TRBJ1-1
TGCGCCAGCAGCTTGGAAGGGGGCGCTGAAGCTTTCTTT
CASSLEGGAEAFF
>14|-|TRBV6-1|-|TRBJ2-7
TGTGCCAGCAGTGAGGCTGGACAGCTCTACGAGCAGTACTTC
CASSEAGQLYEQYF
>15|few|TRBV5-8|TRBD1|TRBJ1-5
TGTGCCAGCAAGGACAGGGCATATAGCAATCAGCCCCAGCATTTT
CASKDRAYSNQPQHF
>14|-|TRBV28|-|TRBJ1-4
TGTGCCAGCAGTGTGGCTCCAACTAATGAAAAACTGTTTTTT
CASSVAPTNEKLFF
>11|-|TRBV20-1|-|TRBJ2-7
TGCAGTGCGTACAGGGTGCTCGAGCAGTACTTC
CSAYRVLEQYF
>14|-|TRBV5-1|TRBD1|TRBJ1-1
TGCGCCAGCAGCTTCACAGGGGGGAACACTGAAGCTTTCTTT
CASSFTGGNTEAFF
>12|-|TRBV15|TRBD1|TRBJ1-1
TGTGCCACCAGCAGAGTTGAGGGGGCAGCTTTCTTT
CATSRVEGAAFF
>14|once|TRBV15|-|TRBJ1-1
TGTGCCACCAGCAGAGCCAGGGCTAACACTGAAGCTTTCTTT
CATSRARANTEAFF
>14|once|TRBV11-2|TRBD2|TRBJ2-3
TGTGCCAGCAGCTTACAGCGGGAGATAGATACGCAGTATTTT
CASSLQREIDTQYF
>14|-|TRBV5-1|TRBD2|TRBJ2-7
TGCGCCAGCAGCATCATAGCGGGAGTGAACGAGCAGTACTTC
CASSIIAGVNEQYF
>17|-|TRBV10-2|TRBD2|TRBJ2-5
TGCGCCAGCAGCGACAGCGGGAGGGCCCCTGTCTTAAAGACCCAGTACTTC
CASSDSGRAPVLKTQYF
>15|-|TRBV11-2|-|TRBJ1-4
TGTGCCAGCAGCTTAGGAACATCGGAGGTGGAAAAACTGTTTTTT
CASSLGTSEVEKLFF
>17|-|TRBV5-5|-|TRBJ2-6
TGTGCCAGCAGCGCCAACCCGGGGTATGGTGGGGCCAACGTCCTGACTTTC
CASSANPGYGGANVLTF
>15|-|TRBV7-8|-|TRBJ2-7
TGTGCCAGCAGCTCTGCTCCGCTAAAGGGGTACGAGCAGTACTTC
CASSSAPLKGYEQYF
>14|-|TRBV30|TRBD1|TRBJ2-7
TGTGCCTGGAGACCTCCGGGACAGGCCTACGAGCAGTACTTC
CAWRPPGQAYEQYF
>13|-|TRBV5-1|-|TRBJ2-1
TGCGCCAGCGGAAGGGGGTACGGCAATGAGCAGTTCTTC
CASGRGYGNEQFF
>14|-|TRBV4-1|TRBD2|TRBJ2-7
TGCGCCAGCAGCCAACGGCGGGAGACGTACGAGCAGTACTTC
CASSQRRETYEQYF
>14|-|TRBV15|TRBD1|TRBJ2-7
TGTGCCACCAGCATGGACAGGGGGACCTACGAGCAGTACTTC
CATSMDRGTYEQYF
>13|-|TRBV5-1|-|TRBJ1-4
TGCGCCAGCAGCCCCGCAACTAATGAAAAACTGTTTTTT
CASSPATNEKLFF
>13|-|TRBV7-3|-|TRBJ2-2
TGTGCCAGCAGCCCCCACACCACCGGGGAGCTGTTTTTT
CASSPHTTGELFF
>14|-|TRBV10-2|TRBD1|TRBJ1-3
TGCGCCACTAAGGGACAGCGGGGGGGAAACACCATATATTTT
CATKGQRGGNTIYF
>17|once|TRBV18|TRBD2|TRBJ2-2
TGTGCCAGCTCACCCATGACTAGCGGCGCGAACACCGGGGAGCTGTTTTTT
CASSPMTSGANTGELFF
>16|-|TRBV12-5|TRBD2|TRBJ2-1
TGTGCTAGTGGTTTGGTAGGACTAGCGGGAGTGAATGAGCAGTTCTTC
CASGLVGLAGVNEQFF
>16|-|TRBV15|-|TRBJ2-7
TGTGCCACCAGCAGAACGGTGGGGCGCGGTTCCTACGAGCAGTACTTC
CATSRTVGRGSYEQYF
>16|few|TRBV5-4|TRBD2|TRBJ2-1
TGTGCCAGCAGCTTTTATAGCGGGAGCGGTTCGAATGAGCAGTTCTTC
CASSFYSGSGSNEQFF
>16|-|TRBV9|TRBD1|TRBJ1-1
TGTGCCAGCAGCGGCTCAGGGGGATCATCCAACACTGAAGCTTTCTTT
CASSGSGGSSNTEAFF
>13|-|TRBV5-4|-|TRBJ2-7
TGTGCCAGCAGCCGGGGACTGACCTACGAGCAGTACTTC
CASSRGLTYEQYF
>12|-|TRBV7-9|TRBD1|TRBJ1-2
TGTGCCAGCAGCTCATCCCAGGGGGCAGACACCTTC
CASSSSQGADTF
>11|-|TRBV7-9|-|TRBJ2-7
TGTTCCAGCAGCCTAGTGGGACACCAGTACTTC
CSSSLVGHQYF
>15|-|TRBV19|-|TRBJ2-2
TGTGCCAGTAGTATTAACGGGAATCCCACCGGGGAGCTGTTTTTT
CASSINGNPTGELFF
>13|-|TRBV5-1|-|TRBJ1-1
TGCGCCAGCAGCACTCGGAGGAACACTGAAGCTTTCTTT
CASSTRRNTEAFF
>18|once|TRBV18|TRBD1|TRBJ2-5
TGTGCCAGCTCACCCCGTCCCGCCCGGGACAGGGCGGCGGAGACCCAGTACTTC
CASSPRPARDRAAETQYF
>13|few|TRBV6-5|-|TRBJ1-2
TGTGCCAGCAGTGACATAGGATCGTATGGCTACACCTTC
CASSDIGSYGYTF
>12|-|TRBV7-6|-|TRBJ2-7
TGTGCCAGCAGCCCGGGACTTTACGAGCAGTACTTC
CASSPGLYEQYF
>16|-|TRBV18|TRBD2|TRBJ2-3
TGTGCCAGCTCACCTGATCGGGAGGTCGTTAGGTATACGCAGTATTTT
CASSPDREVVRYTQYF
>15|-|TRBV7-8|TRBD1|TRBJ1-5
TGTGCCAGCAGCCTACAGGGGGCCAGCAATCAGCCCCAGCATTTT
CASSLQGASNQPQHF
>15|few|TRBV7-3|TRBD1|TRBJ1-1
TGTGCCAGCACCGTTACAGGGGGGCCGAACACTGAAGCTTTCTTT
CASTVTGGPNTEAFF
>20|few|TRBV6-1|-|TRBJ1-5
TGTGCCAGCAGTGAAGTGTGGGGTCGGACAGCAGATTATAGCAATCAGCCCCAGCACTTT
CASSEVWGRTADYSNQPQHF
>19|-|TRBV5-4|TRBD2|TRBJ2-6
TGTGCCAGCAGCCCTGGGACTAGCGGGAGCAGCTCTGGGGCCAACGTCCTGACTTTC
CASSPGTSGSSSGANVLTF
>15|-|TRBV7-6|TRBD1|TRBJ1-1
TGTGCCAGCAGCTTAGGACAGGGAGTGAACACTGAAGCTTTCTTT
CASSLGQGVNTEAFF
>14|-|TRBV6-4|TRBD1|TRBJ1-1
TGTGCCAGCAGTGACCCGACCAGGGGGGAGGTAGCTTTCTTT
CASSDPTRGEVAFF
>13|-|TRBV5-6|-|TRBJ1-2
TGTGCCAGCAGCTTGGTCCAGGGAGGCGGCTACACCTTC
CASSLVQGGGYTF
>15|-|TRBV6-1|TRBD2|TRBJ2-7
TGTGCCAGCAGTGAAAGGAGTAGCGGGACCTACGAGCAGTACTTC
CASSERSSGTYEQYF
>13|-|TRBV7-2|TRBD2|TRBJ2-7
TGTGCCAGCAGCTTGGGGGGGAGAGACGAGCAGTACTTC
CASSLGGRDEQYF
>17|-|TRBV5-4|TRBD2|TRBJ2-2
TGTGCCAGCAGCAGACCCACTAGCGGGAGGGCCGCCGGGGAGCTGTTTTTT
CASSRPTSGRAAGELFF
>14|once|TRBV28|TRBD1|TRBJ2-3
TGTGCCACCCTTATCCCGGGACAGGTAGCAGGGCAGTATTTT
CATLIPGQVAGQYF
>15|few|TRBV23-1|TRBD1|TRBJ1-3
TGCGCCAGCAGTCAAGGGTACAGGGGGCAGAGCACCATATATTTT
CASSQGYRGQSTIYF
>13|-|TRBV6-1|-|TRBJ2-1
TGTGCCAGCAGTGTGGAAGGGGCCCGCGAGCAGTTCTTC
CASSVEGAREQFF
>14|-|TRBV5-1|TRBD1|TRBJ1-2
TGCGCCAGCAGCCTGATGACAGGGAACTATGGCTACACCTTC
CASSLMTGNYGYTF
>12|-|TRBV27|-|TRBJ1-4
TGTGCCAGCAGTTTAAGCGGGGGGGGACTGTTTTTT
CASSLSGGGLFF
>14|-|TRBV13|-|TRBJ2-3
TGTGCCAGCAGCTTAATAGCGGGCACAGATACGCAGTATTTT
CASSLIAGTDTQYF